The present entry profiles one T cell receptor (beta chain) with its context. The data were taken from a study of shared clonotypes between healthy human individuals. Germline CDR1 and CDR2: SGDLS and YYNGEE. This CDR3 region has 16 residues. V was shortened by 3 bases and J by 0 bases, with 14 bases between the two germline ends. The run depth of the assay was deep. An approximately 200 ng quantity of DNA, tens of thousands of T cell genomes, went into the sorted-subset replicate PCRs. In the original workflow: In the immunoSEQ data, sequences were junction-only and lacked quality scores, so filtering differed. Profiling relied on immunoSEQ multiplex PCR, and the TCRdb table lists in-frame clones only, not all of them. V, J and clone size derive from that table, while D and trimming were established from the DNA sequence. Of roughly 2 million clones in the sample, under 97% were seen once.

This sequence was found in a man aged 18 to 35 in good health. The chain recombines TRBV9 with TRBJ2-3, with D unclear. Source material: naive CD4+ T cells sorted from blood. Subset reported: CD45RA+ positively selected. The CDR3 DNA is TGTGCCAGCAGCGCCCTTGTGGGCGTTAGCACAGATACGCAGTATTTT. It codes for CASSALVGVSTDTQYF.